One sample yielded the 24 T cell receptor beta chains listed below, sequenced in a study of blood T cell repertoires in COVID-19. Clones were sequenced by immunoSEQ multiplex PCR, and TCRdb holds only the in-frame ones, with some missing. The sample includes about 220,000 clones, about 79% of them seen just once. Source material: peripheral blood. These receptors all come from a man aged 45-65 years with active or convalescent COVID-19.

The V gene is TRBV5-1, the J gene TRBJ2-1; 11 positions agree with TRBD1. The CDR3 is 14 residues long. CDR1 and CDR2 (germline): SGHRS, YFSETQ. The V segment lost 4 bases and the J segment 7 bases; nucleotides outside the gene matches: 4. CDR3 residues: CASSQGTGGNEQFF. CDR3 bases: TGCGCCAGCAGCCAAGGGACAGGGGGGAATGAGCAGTTCTTC.

This rearrangement joins TRBV7-9 to TRBJ2-5; possible D gene TRBD1, 6 bases. Trimming removed 4 bases at V and 2 bases at J, with 17 bases between. Germline-derived CDR1 and CDR2 are SEHNR and FQNEAQ (reference sequence). This CDR3 has 16 amino acids. Written as DNA, the CDR3 is TGTGCCAGCAGCTCCTACTCCACAGGGAATCAAGAGACCCAGTACTTC. It translates to CASSSYSTGNQETQYF.

The table lists this clone with a count of one. The rearrangement joins TRBV29-1 to TRBJ2-3; D perhaps matches TRBD2 (6 bases). Germline-derived CDR1 and CDR2 are SQVTM and ANQGSEA. Trimming pared 4 bases from V and 4 bases from J, leaving 18 bases between. The CDR3 extends over 15 amino acids. For the CDR3, the DNA is TGCAGCGTTGCCCGTAGGGAGGTCGCTGCAGATACGCAGTATTTT. It specifies CSVARREVAADTQYF.

The genes are TRBV6-5 and TRBJ2-3; TRBD1 aligns across 7 bases. This CDR3 contains 13 residues. V dropped 10 bases and J dropped 3; count of bases not matched to a gene: 7. Germline V gene lookup returns CDR1 MNHEY and CDR2 SVGAGI. As DNA, the CDR3 is TGTGCCACCTCGACAGGGTGGACAGATACGCAGTATTTT. This gives the protein CATSTGWTDTQYF.

The rearrangement links TRBV4-3 to TRBJ1-3, with 10 bases identical to TRBD1. Losses at the gene ends were 1 base for V and 8 bases for J; bases not matched to a gene: 8. This CDR3 comprises 16 residues. Germline V lookup: CDR1 LGHNA, CDR2 YSLEER. The chain's CDR3 is CASSQGRQGAGDTIYF. The CDR3 DNA follows: TGCGCCAGCAGCCAAGGAAGACAGGGGGCCGGAGACACCATATATTTT.

The chain recombines TRBV4-1 with TRBJ1-5; D is undetermined. Germline-derived CDR1 and CDR2 are MGHRA and YSYEKL. The CDR3 loop spans 14 amino acids. Trimming shortened V by 2 bases and J by 4 bases, and 9 bases separated the two germline ends. The CDR3 sequence: CASSQRGANQPQHF. The CDR3, as DNA: TGCGCCAGCAGCCAACGAGGCGCAAATCAGCCCCAGCATTTT.

The V call is TRBV5-1, the J call TRBJ2-1, with 8 bases fitting TRBD2. CDR3 length equals 15 residues. Germline-derived CDR1 and CDR2 are SGHRS and YFSETQ. V was pared by 5 bases and J by 4 bases, with 8 bases of the junction left unmatched. The CDR3: CASRTTSDPYNEQFF. The CDR3 coding sequence is TGCGCCAGCAGGACGACTAGCGATCCATACAATGAGCAGTTCTTC.

The chain combines TRBV20-1 with TRBJ1-1; D ambiguous. CDR1 DFQATT and CDR2 SNEGSKA come from the germline V gene (reference sequence). Trimming removed 1 base from V and 6 bases from J, with 6 bases in between. The CDR3 runs to 11 residues. The CDR3 bases are TGCAGTGCTAGAGCCGGGGCTGAAGCTTTCTTT. Protein sequence: CSARAGAEAFF.

This chain connects TRBV19 to TRBJ1-1; D is possibly TRBD1 (5 bases). The CDR3 runs 15 residues. The V end lost 2 bases, the J end lost 1 base, and 11 bases lay between the germline ends. Looked up from germline, CDR1 is LNHDA and CDR2 is SQIVND (reference sequence). CDR3 nucleotides: TGTGCCAGTAGTATACGCGGACACCAGAACACTGAAGCTTTCTTT. Protein product: CASSIRGHQNTEAFF.

This sequence joins TRBV29-1 and TRBJ2-5; D unclear. V lost 4 bases and J lost 3, with 9 bases in between. The germline CDR1 and CDR2 sequences are SQVTM and ANQGSEA. This CDR3 spans 12 amino acids. DNA of the CDR3: TGCAGCGTTGGAAGGAGCGAAGAGACCCAGTACTTC. This translates into CSVGRSEETQYF.

The chain joins TRBV24-1 to TRBJ2-3, with D unresolved. Germline lookup yields CDR1 KGHDR and CDR2 SFDVKD. The CDR3 runs 14 residues. V gave up 3 bases and J gave up 2 bases, with 8 bases separating them. The CDR3 sequence is CATSDKRITDTQYF. The CDR3 nucleotides are TGTGCCACCAGTGATAAGAGGATCACAGATACGCAGTATTTT.

The rearrangement uses TRBV18 and TRBJ2-5; TRBD1 aligns across 10 bases. Germline CDR1 and CDR2: KGHSH and LQKENI. V lost 3 bases and J lost 2; bases outside the gene matches: 0. CDR3 size: 14 residues. CDR3 in amino acids: CASSPDRGQETQYF. As DNA, the CDR3 is TGTGCCAGCTCACCGGACAGGGGGCAAGAGACCCAGTACTTC. The full variable domain, completed using reference TRBV18 and TRBJ2-5, is NAGVMQNPRHLVRRRGQEARLRCSPMKGHSHVYWYRQLPEEGLKFMVYLQKENIIDESGMPKERFSAEFPKEGPSILRIQQVVRGDSAAYFCASSPDRGQETQYFGPGTRLLVL.

The chain joins TRBV19 to TRBJ1-5; maybe TRBD1 (5 bases). The CDR3 loop spans 12 amino acids. The ends were cut back, 1 base at V and 10 bases at J, with 8 bases in the middle. Germline V gives CDR1 LNHDA, CDR2 SQIVND (reference sequence). The CDR3 here is CASSIGGLPQHF. In DNA form, the CDR3 reads TGTGCCAGTAGTATAGGGGGCCTCCCCCAGCATTTT.

Of note for this clone: This CDR3 is also generated by other DNA sequences in the sample. The chain combines TRBV5-1 with TRBJ2-5; D is uncertain. CDR1 is SGHRS, CDR2 YFSETQ, per germline. The CDR3 contains 11 residues. The V gene lost 3 bases and the J gene lost 2 bases, with 2 bases spanning the gap. CDR3 in amino acids: CASSSQETQYF. For the CDR3, the DNA is TGCGCCAGCAGCTCGCAAGAGACCCAGTACTTC.

Of note for this clone: Germline is not matched at one junction end, which may reflect a read error. This chain links TRBV7-7 with TRBJ2-3; 15 bases are a match to TRBD2. Germline CDR1 SSHAT, CDR2 FNYEAQ (reference sequence). The CDR3 is 18 amino acids. DNA for the CDR3: TGTGCTAGCAGCAGGACTAGCGGGGGGGTATCTAGCACAGATACGCAGTATTTT. Its protein is CASSRTSGGVSSTDTQYF. Together with reference TRBV7-7 and TRBJ2-3, the CDR3 gives the full variable domain: GAGVSQSPRYKVTKRGQDVTLRCDPISSHATLYWYQQALGQGPEFLTYFNYEAQPDKSGLPSDRFSAERPEGSISTLTIQRTEQRDSAMYRCASSRTSGGVSSTDTQYFGPGTRLTVL.

The chain joins TRBV15 to TRBJ2-1; D ambiguous. Germline V CDR1 and CDR2: LNHNV, YYDKDF (reference sequence). CDR3 size: 15 residues. Trimming took 0 bases from V and 3 from J, leaving 9 bases between them. CDR3 residues: CATSRDLESYNEQFF. CDR3 in DNA: TGTGCCACCAGCAGAGATCTTGAGAGCTACAATGAGCAGTTCTTC.

This clone was seen only once. The genes are TRBV6-4 and TRBJ2-2; 8 bases fit TRBD2. The CDR3 is 19 residues long. V trimming: 0 bases; J trimming: 8 bases; junction bases outside the gene matches: 17. Per the germline V gene, CDR1 is MRHNA and CDR2 is SNTAGT. CDR3 sequence reads: CASSDSHRQRGRFWGELFF. In nucleotides, the CDR3 is TGTGCCAGCAGTGACTCCCACAGGCAGCGCGGGAGGTTCTGGGGGGAGCTGTTTTTT.

The rearrangement uses TRBV21-1 and TRBJ1-3; the table's D gene call, TRBD1, was not cross checked with the DNA. TRBV21-1 is tagged as a pseudogene. The CDR3 runs 17 residues. CDR3 sequence reads: CASRNPDSLYSGNTIYF. CDR3 bases: TGTGCCAGCAGGAACCCGGACAGCCTCTACTCTGGAAACACCATATATTTT.

The gene calls are TRBV7-8 and TRBJ2-7; 9 nucleotides agree with TRBD2. This CDR3 contains 17 residues. After removal of 1 base from V and 3 bases from J, the junction contained 10 bases not matched to a gene. Germline V CDR1 and CDR2: SGHVS, FQNEAQ. The CDR3 is CASSLVLSTSGFYEQYF. CDR3 nucleotide sequence: TGTGCCAGCAGCTTAGTCCTGTCGACTAGCGGATTCTACGAGCAGTACTTC.

The chain uses TRBV5-1 and TRBJ2-5, with 12 bases matching TRBD1. The CDR3 length is 15 residues. With 4 bases clipped from V and 5 bases from J, the junction kept 6 bases outside the gene matches. The germline V gene has CDR1 SGHRS and CDR2 YFSETQ. CDR3 residues: CASSEGQGAGETQYF. CDR3 bases: TGCGCCAGCAGCGAGGGACAGGGGGCAGGGGAGACCCAGTACTTC.

There are a few counts of this clone. The V call is TRBV5-5, the J call TRBJ2-7; a weak D match, TRBD2 (6 bases). The germline V gene has CDR1 SGHKS and CDR2 YYEKEE (reference sequence). V lost 5 bases and J 6 bases, leaving 12 bases between the germline ends. The CDR3 has 12 amino acids. The CDR3 loop is CASRGGNFEQYV. The DNA of the CDR3 is TGTGCCAGCAGGGGCGGGAATTTCGAGCAGTACGTC.

V is TRBV28 and J is TRBJ1-2; maybe TRBD1 (5 bases). Germline V gene sequence: CDR1 MDHEN, CDR2 SYDVKM. V lost 2 bases and J 6 bases, leaving 19 bases between the germline ends. CDR3 length: 16 amino acids. The CDR3 sequence is CASSLKDPVGGNGYTF. CDR3 nucleotide sequence: TGTGCCAGCAGTTTAAAGGACCCCGTGGGGGGAAATGGCTACACCTTC.

This clone was seen more than once but under ten times. This chain joins TRBV18 and TRBJ1-4; D is possibly TRBD1 (5 bases). Germline V gene lookup returns CDR1 KGHSH and CDR2 LQKENI. V was pared by 3 bases and J by 8 bases, with 13 bases between. The CDR3 length is 14 residues. The CDR3 DNA reads TGTGCCAGCTCACCTTGGGGGGGAAAGGAAAAACTGTTTTTT. This sequence encodes CASSPWGGKEKLFF. Full variable domain (outside the CDR3, taken from reference TRBV18 and TRBJ1-4): NAGVMQNPRHLVRRRGQEARLRCSPMKGHSHVYWYRQLPEEGLKFMVYLQKENIIDESGMPKERFSAEFPKEGPSILRIQQVVRGDSAAYFCASSPWGGKEKLFFGSGTQLSVL.

The chain uses TRBV3-1 (or the pseudogene TRBV3-2) and TRBJ2-1, with 9 positions matching TRBD2. The CDR3 is 16 residues long. CDR1 and CDR2 from the germline V gene are LGHDT and YNNKEL (reference sequence). V trimming: 3 bases; J trimming: 5 bases; junction bases outside the gene matches: 8. The CDR3 protein is CASSQAGTSPNNEQFF. The CDR3 bases are TGTGCCAGCAGCCAGGCCGGGACTAGCCCTAACAATGAGCAGTTCTTC.